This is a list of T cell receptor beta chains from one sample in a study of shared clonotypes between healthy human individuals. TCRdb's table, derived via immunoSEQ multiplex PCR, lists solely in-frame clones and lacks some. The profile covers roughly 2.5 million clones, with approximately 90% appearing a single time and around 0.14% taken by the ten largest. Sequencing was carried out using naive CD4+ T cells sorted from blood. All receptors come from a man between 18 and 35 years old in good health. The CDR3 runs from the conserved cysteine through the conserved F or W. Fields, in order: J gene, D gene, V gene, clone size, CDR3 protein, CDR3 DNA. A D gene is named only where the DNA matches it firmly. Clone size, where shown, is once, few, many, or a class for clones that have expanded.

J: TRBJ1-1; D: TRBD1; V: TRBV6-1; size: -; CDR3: CASATTGTGAAFF; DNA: TGTGCCAGTGCCACCACCGGGACAGGGGCCGCTTTCTTT
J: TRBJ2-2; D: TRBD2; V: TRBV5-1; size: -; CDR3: CASSVVGLTSGRNTGELFF; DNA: TGCGCCAGCAGCGTAGTCGGGTTGACTAGCGGGAGGAACACCGGGGAGCTGTTTTTT
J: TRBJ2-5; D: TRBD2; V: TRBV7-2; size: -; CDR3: CASSSGRGRETQYF; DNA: TGTGCCAGCAGCTCAGGGAGGGGACGAGAGACCCAGTACTTC
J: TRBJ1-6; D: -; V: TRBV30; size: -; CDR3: CASTGRSSYNSPLHF; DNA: TGTGCTTCGACGGGGCGCAGCTCCTATAATTCACCCCTCCACTTT
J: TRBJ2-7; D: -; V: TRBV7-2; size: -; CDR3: CASSLARESEQYF; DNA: TGTGCCAGCAGCTTAGCACGGGAATCCGAGCAGTACTTC
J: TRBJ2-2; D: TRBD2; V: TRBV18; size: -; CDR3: CASSPRRGGLTGELFF; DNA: TGTGCCAGCTCACCACGTCGGGGGGGGCTCACCGGGGAGCTGTTTTTT
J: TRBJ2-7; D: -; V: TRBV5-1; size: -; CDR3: CASSFGGKITYEQYF; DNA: TGCGCCAGCAGCTTCGGGGGCAAGATAACCTACGAGCAGTACTTC
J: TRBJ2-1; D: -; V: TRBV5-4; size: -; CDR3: CASSFKTGLYNEQFF; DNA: TGTGCCAGCAGCTTTAAGACAGGTCTCTACAATGAGCAGTTCTTC
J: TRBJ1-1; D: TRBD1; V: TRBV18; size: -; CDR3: CASSPRQGVGEAFF; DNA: TGTGCCAGCTCACCGCGACAGGGGGTCGGAGAAGCTTTCTTT
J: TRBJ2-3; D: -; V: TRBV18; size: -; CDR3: CASSPGAATDTQYF; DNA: TGTGCCAGCTCACCGGGGGCGGCCACAGATACGCAGTATTTT
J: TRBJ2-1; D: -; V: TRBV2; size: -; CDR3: CASSERTYNEQFF; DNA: TGTGCCAGCAGCGAACGGACGTACAATGAGCAGTTCTTC
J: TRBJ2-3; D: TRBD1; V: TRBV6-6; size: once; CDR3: CASSSRTGSTDTQYF; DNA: TGTGCCAGCAGTTCCCGGACAGGGAGCACAGATACGCAGTATTTT
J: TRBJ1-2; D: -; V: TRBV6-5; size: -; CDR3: CASREGSNYGYTF; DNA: TGTGCCAGCCGTGAAGGTTCTAACTATGGCTACACCTTC
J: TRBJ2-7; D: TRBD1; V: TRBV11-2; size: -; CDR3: CASSFGTGPYEQYF; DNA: TGTGCCAGCAGCTTTGGGACAGGGCCCTACGAGCAGTACTTC